Sequencing of this T cell receptor (beta chain) was carried out in a study of cytomegalovirus exposure and HLA in healthy donors. The overall study: From HLA-typed donors, an early data release held about 85 million unique TCRs.

J lost 2 bases, V lost 6 bases, and 8 bases had no gene match. CDR3 length equals 15 residues. CDR1 MDHEN and CDR2 SYDVKM come from the germline V gene. On this clone itself: No antigen is known for it.

Whole-study findings and limits: In an earlier analysis, productive rearrangement rates for most beta V segments clustered near 87% or 30%. Analysis was carried out at a later point, and it linked a missense DCLRE1C variant to TCR beta V- and J-gene trimming.

The primer mix had 60 Vbeta and 13 Jbeta primers. Per the original data handling: There were about 80 million unique TCR beta chains by a later count, and some 12 million of them were shared. Produced via immunoSEQ multiplex PCR; TCRdb's table is partial and in-frame only. From that table come the V and J calls and clone size; the DNA was used to work out D and trimming. Here the sample spans about 200,000 clones, roughly 80% being singletons. The origin of this receptor is a young man in good health and CMV-seronegative. The chain employs TRBV28 and TRBJ2-7; 9 bases agree with TRBD2. Material: PBMCs. The CDR3 is CASRRQRGVTYEQYF. The DNA of the CDR3 is TGTGCCAGCAGGAGGCAGCGGGGGGTTACCTACGAGCAGTACTTC.